Listed below are T cell receptor beta chains from one sample, sequenced in a study of T-cell memory formation after mild COVID-19. Each CDR3 protein gets one entry after TCRdb re-called the 5' RACE reads with MiXCR. The sample holds more than 70,000 distinct CDR3 sequences, around 14% seen once. Sequenced sample: PBMCs or a T cell subset sorted from them (not recorded which). The receptor source for this set is an adult woman who had mild COVID-19 (a few samples of this study predate the infection). Cell type and time point are not known. Each CDR3 is given without its conserved first and last residue. The order of the fields is V gene, J gene, CDR3 protein.

V gene: TRBV5-1
J gene: TRBJ2-1
CDR3 protein: ASRHGPGNNEQF

V gene: TRBV5-6
J gene: TRBJ2-7
CDR3 protein: ASSVSRTGYEQY

V gene: TRBV7-6
J gene: TRBJ2-7
CDR3 protein: ASSAGQPIREQY

V gene: TRBV29-1
J gene: TRBJ2-5
CDR3 protein: SGRVEETQY

V gene: TRBV6-6
J gene: TRBJ2-1
CDR3 protein: ASSYSSATSWQF

V gene: TRBV2
J gene: TRBJ1-2
CDR3 protein: ATRRGQEGYGYT

V gene: TRBV4-2
J gene: TRBJ2-1
CDR3 protein: ASRQTSGGAAEQF

V gene: TRBV7-6
J gene: TRBJ2-3
CDR3 protein: ASSLTPGTRGGVADTQY

V gene: TRBV6-5
J gene: TRBJ1-6
CDR3 protein: ATTQSSYNSPLH

V gene: TRBV7-3
J gene: TRBJ2-1
CDR3 protein: ASSPWSSYNEQF

V gene: TRBV5-5
J gene: TRBJ2-1
CDR3 protein: ASILTTSNEQF

V gene: TRBV12-3/TRBV12-4
J gene: TRBJ2-1
CDR3 protein: ASSLALGANSYNEQF

V gene: TRBV7-6
J gene: TRBJ1-1
CDR3 protein: ASSRGAGHTEAF

V gene: TRBV9
J gene: TRBJ2-7
CDR3 protein: ASSPPGRASYEQY

V gene: TRBV4-3
J gene: TRBJ1-1
CDR3 protein: ASSQRTGVTEAF

V gene: TRBV29-1
J gene: TRBJ2-7
CDR3 protein: SVSTGTYEQY

V gene: TRBV5-1
J gene: TRBJ2-7
CDR3 protein: ASSLEPGKDEQY

V gene: TRBV11-2
J gene: TRBJ1-2
CDR3 protein: ASSPRGRGYT

V gene: TRBV7-9
J gene: TRBJ1-2
CDR3 protein: ASSSQGDGYT

V gene: TRBV9
J gene: TRBJ2-7
CDR3 protein: ASSPSDRESYEQY

V gene: TRBV27
J gene: TRBJ2-5
CDR3 protein: ASSPRPGGETQY

V gene: TRBV7-6
J gene: TRBJ2-3
CDR3 protein: ASSSRLGREGEDTQY

V gene: TRBV7-9
J gene: TRBJ2-1
CDR3 protein: ASSLGGAGNEQF

V gene: TRBV12-3/TRBV12-4
J gene: TRBJ2-4
CDR3 protein: ASSELKGAAKNIQY

V gene: TRBV5-1
J gene: TRBJ2-4
CDR3 protein: ASSLGTVENIQY

V gene: TRBV4-2
J gene: TRBJ2-7
CDR3 protein: ASSQDLGQTYEQY

V gene: TRBV6-5
J gene: TRBJ2-5
CDR3 protein: ASSKAGYEETQY

V gene: TRBV6-2/TRBV6-3
J gene: TRBJ1-1
CDR3 protein: ASSYPAGEGTEAF

V gene: TRBV20-1
J gene: TRBJ2-7
CDR3 protein: SAVRTSGTSYEQY

V gene: TRBV5-5
J gene: TRBJ1-1
CDR3 protein: ASSFRLNTEAF

V gene: TRBV11-1
J gene: TRBJ2-1
CDR3 protein: ASEGLLRGAFEQF

V gene: TRBV3-1
J gene: TRBJ2-2
CDR3 protein: ASSQDLSYGELF

V gene: TRBV29-1
J gene: TRBJ2-7
CDR3 protein: SVGTGTYEQY

V gene: TRBV24-1
J gene: TRBJ2-1
CDR3 protein: ATSDYGLAGGSPYNEQF

V gene: TRBV7-9
J gene: TRBJ2-3
CDR3 protein: ASSLTSGGRTDTQY

V gene: TRBV20-1
J gene: TRBJ2-1
CDR3 protein: SARREKDHYNEQF

V gene: TRBV20-1
J gene: TRBJ2-1
CDR3 protein: SARLAGGYNYEQF

V gene: TRBV29-1
J gene: TRBJ1-2
CDR3 protein: SVAMNTVDGYT

V gene: TRBV7-6
J gene: TRBJ2-1
CDR3 protein: ATKASGSNEQF

V gene: TRBV7-6
J gene: TRBJ2-5
CDR3 protein: ASSSGTSGFGTQY

V gene: TRBV3-1
J gene: TRBJ2-2
CDR3 protein: ASSQDPELF

V gene: TRBV19
J gene: TRBJ2-1
CDR3 protein: ASSIGAASRNEQF

V gene: TRBV14
J gene: TRBJ2-2
CDR3 protein: ASSQIGTANTGELF

V gene: TRBV12-3/TRBV12-4
J gene: TRBJ2-5
CDR3 protein: ASSFRQQQENQY

V gene: TRBV6-5
J gene: TRBJ2-3
CDR3 protein: ASSPLRTLHTDTQY

V gene: TRBV15
J gene: TRBJ2-1
CDR3 protein: ATSTGADLGNEQF

V gene: TRBV24-1
J gene: TRBJ1-2
CDR3 protein: ATSDLGYGYT

V gene: TRBV4-3
J gene: TRBJ2-7
CDR3 protein: ASSQEGASGLALGEQY

V gene: TRBV11-2
J gene: TRBJ2-1
CDR3 protein: ASSPGDEQF

V gene: TRBV7-9
J gene: TRBJ2-7
CDR3 protein: ASSLVGGLSYEQY

V gene: TRBV30
J gene: TRBJ2-1
CDR3 protein: AWSAETGDYEQF

V gene: TRBV7-9
J gene: TRBJ2-7
CDR3 protein: ASSLLGDSEGSYEQY

V gene: TRBV7-2
J gene: TRBJ2-7
CDR3 protein: ASTLAGVEQY

V gene: TRBV10-3
J gene: TRBJ2-1
CDR3 protein: AITSGAVSVNEQF